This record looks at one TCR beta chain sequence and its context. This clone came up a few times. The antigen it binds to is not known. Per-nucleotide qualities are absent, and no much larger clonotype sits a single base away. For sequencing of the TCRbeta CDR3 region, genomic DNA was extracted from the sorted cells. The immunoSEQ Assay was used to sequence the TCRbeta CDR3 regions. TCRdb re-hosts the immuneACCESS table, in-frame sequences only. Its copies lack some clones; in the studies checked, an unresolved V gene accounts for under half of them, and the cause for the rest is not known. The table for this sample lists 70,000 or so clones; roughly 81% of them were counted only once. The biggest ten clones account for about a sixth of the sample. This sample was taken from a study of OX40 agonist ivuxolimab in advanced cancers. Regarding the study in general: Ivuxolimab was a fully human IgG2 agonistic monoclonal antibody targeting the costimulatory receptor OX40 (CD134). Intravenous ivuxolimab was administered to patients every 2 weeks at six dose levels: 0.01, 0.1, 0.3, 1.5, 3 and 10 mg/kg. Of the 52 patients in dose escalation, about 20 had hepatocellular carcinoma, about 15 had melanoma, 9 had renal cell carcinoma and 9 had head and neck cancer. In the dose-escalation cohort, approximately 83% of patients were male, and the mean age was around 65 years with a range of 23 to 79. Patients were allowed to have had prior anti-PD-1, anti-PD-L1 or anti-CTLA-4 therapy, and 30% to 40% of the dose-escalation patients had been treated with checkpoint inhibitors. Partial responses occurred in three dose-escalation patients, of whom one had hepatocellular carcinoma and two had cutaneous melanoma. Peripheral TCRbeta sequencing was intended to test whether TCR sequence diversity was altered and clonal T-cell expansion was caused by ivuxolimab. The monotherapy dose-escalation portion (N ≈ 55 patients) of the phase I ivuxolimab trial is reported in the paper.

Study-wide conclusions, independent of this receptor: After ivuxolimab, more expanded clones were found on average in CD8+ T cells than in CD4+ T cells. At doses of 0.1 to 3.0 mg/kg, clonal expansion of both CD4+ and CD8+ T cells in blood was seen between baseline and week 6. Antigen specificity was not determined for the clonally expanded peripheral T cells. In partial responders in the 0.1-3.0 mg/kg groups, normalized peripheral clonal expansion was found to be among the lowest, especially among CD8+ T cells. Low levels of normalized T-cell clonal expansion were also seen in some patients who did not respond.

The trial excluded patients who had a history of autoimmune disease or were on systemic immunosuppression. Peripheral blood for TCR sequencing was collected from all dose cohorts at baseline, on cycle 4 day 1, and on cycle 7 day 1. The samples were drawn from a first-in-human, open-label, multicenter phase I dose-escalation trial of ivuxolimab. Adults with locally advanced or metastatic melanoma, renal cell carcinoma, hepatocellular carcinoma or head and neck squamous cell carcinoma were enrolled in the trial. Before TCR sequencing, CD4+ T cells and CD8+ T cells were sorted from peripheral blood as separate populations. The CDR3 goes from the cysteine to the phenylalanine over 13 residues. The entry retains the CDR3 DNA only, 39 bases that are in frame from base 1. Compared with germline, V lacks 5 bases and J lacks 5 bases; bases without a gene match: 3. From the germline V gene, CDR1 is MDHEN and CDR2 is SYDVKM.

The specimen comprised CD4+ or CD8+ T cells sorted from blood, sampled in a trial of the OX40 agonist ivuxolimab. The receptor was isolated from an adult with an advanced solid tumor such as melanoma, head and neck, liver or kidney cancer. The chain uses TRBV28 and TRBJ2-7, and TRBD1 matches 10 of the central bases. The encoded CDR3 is CASSRTGGNEQYF. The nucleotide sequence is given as TGTGCCAGCAGTCGGACAGGGGGAAACGAGCAGTACTTC.